This is a list of T cell receptor beta chains from one sample in a study of immune characterization of retroperitoneal liposarcoma. TCRdb reprocessed the PCR reads with MiXCR, giving one entry per CDR3 protein. The table lists about 11,000 distinct CDR3 sequences, 45% to 50% of them singletons. Sequenced sample: tumor tissue. The receptor set was obtained from a female donor with retroperitoneal liposarcoma. The CDR3 runs from the conserved cysteine through the conserved F or W. A D gene is named only where the DNA matches it firmly. Clone size is given for some rows only: seen once, a few or many times, or a class if the clone is expanded.

TRBV7-6	NA	TRBJ2-7	few	CASRGGSQGTDYEQYF	TGTGCCAGCAGGGGAGGTTCGCAGGGTACCGACTACGAGCAGTACTTC
TRBV10-2	NA	TRBJ2-5	NA	CASYEGYNEQYF	TGCGCCAGCTACGAGGGGTACAATGAGCAGTACTTC
TRBV6-5	NA	TRBJ2-7	NA	CASSYGRGFYEQYF	TGTGCCAGCAGTTATGGTAGAGGGTTCTACGAGCAGTACTTC
TRBV6-1	NA	TRBJ2-7	NA	CASTTVAGARGEQYF	TGTGCCAGCACGACCGTGGCAGGGGCTCGTGGCGAGCAGTACTTC
TRBV10-1	NA	TRBJ2-5	NA	CASSESGVAYNEQYF	TGCGCCAGCAGTGAGTCAGGAGTAGCTTACAATGAGCAGTACTTC
TRBV11-3	TRBD1	TRBJ2-3	NA	CASSFRTGADTDTQYF	TGTGCCAGCAGCTTTCGGACAGGGGCAGACACAGATACGCAGTATTTT
TRBV12-3/TRBV12-4	NA	TRBJ2-1	few	CASTISGTYNEQFF	TGTGCCAGCACCATTAGCGGAACCTACAATGAGCAGTTCTTC
TRBV6-1	NA	TRBJ1-1	NA	CASLARGLDTEAFF	TGTGCCAGTCTTGCTAGAGGGTTGGACACTGAAGCTTTCTTT
TRBV6-1	NA	TRBJ1-2	NA	CASSEQYSYGYTF	TGTGCCAGCAGTGAACAGTATAGCTATGGCTACACCTTC
TRBV6-8	TRBD2	TRBJ2-5	NA	CASRVAGAGKTQYF	TGTGCCAGCAGAGTAGCGGGAGCGGGGAAGACCCAGTACTTC
TRBV6-1	TRBD2	TRBJ2-1	NA	CASIGLAGGPSYNEQFF	TGTGCCAGCATAGGACTAGCGGGAGGGCCTAGTTACAATGAGCAGTTCTTC
TRBV6-1	NA	TRBJ2-7	NA	CASSEIRKDEQYF	TGTGCCAGCAGTGAAATTCGGAAGGACGAGCAGTACTTC